This T cell receptor beta chain was captured in a study of CD8 T cells in ankylosing spondylitis (TCRdb year 2017). In the study overall: To find TCR variants linked to disease, the study profiled T cell receptor beta repertoires in ankylosing spondylitis patients and healthy donors. In total, the full study cohort was made up of 110 or so healthy donors and 20 to 25 ankylosing spondylitis patients. Samples of peripheral blood were taken, and for ankylosing spondylitis patients, synovial fluid was collected as well.

In the case of this clonotype: What antigen it recognizes has not been identified. An end of the junction does not agree with germline; a read error may underlie this.

General conclusions and limits of the study: A TCR beta motif made up of several highly homologous amino acid variants appeared to be characteristic of blood from ankylosing spondylitis patients. According to the report, matched synovial fluid samples from ankylosing spondylitis patients were significantly enriched for the disease-linked clones. A CD8+ phenotype was shown by the disease-linked clones, which were found at relatively low frequencies in peripheral blood. Some TCR beta motif variants had previously been reported in synovial fluid and blood of reactive arthritis patients, which suggested common disease-initiation mechanisms.

Sequenced on an Illumina HiSeq 2500. Quantitative 5'-RACE with molecular barcodes was used to prepare TCR beta libraries. The paper's data handling went like this. A new computational method, built on a probabilistic model of VDJ rearrangement, was used to identify disease-linked TCR variants. TCRdb reprocessed the public reads (quality trimming at Q25 with fastp, clone calling with MiXCR) and kept in-frame beta chains. When rows share a CDR3 protein, they turn into one entry using the most common DNA and genes. It is TCRdb's table, rather than the study itself, that gives the V and J calls and clone size. A total of roughly 260,000 distinct CDR3 sequences appear in this sample, 20% of them only once. The ten top clones hold under 8.5% of the sample. From the cysteine up to the phenylalanine, the CDR3 has a length of 11 residues. CDR3 DNA only is kept here, 33 bases in frame from base 1. Taken from the germline V gene, the CDR1 and CDR2 loops are SQVTM and ANQGSEA.

The rearranged segments are TRBV29-1 and TRBJ2-5; no D gene can be assigned with confidence. Material: blood, either unsorted or a sorted T cell fraction (not recorded which). The TCR was taken from a male donor with ankylosing spondylitis or in good health (not recorded which). The CDR3: CSVPAQEAQYF. The base sequence is TGCAGCGTCCCGGCCCAAGAGGCCCAGTACTTC.